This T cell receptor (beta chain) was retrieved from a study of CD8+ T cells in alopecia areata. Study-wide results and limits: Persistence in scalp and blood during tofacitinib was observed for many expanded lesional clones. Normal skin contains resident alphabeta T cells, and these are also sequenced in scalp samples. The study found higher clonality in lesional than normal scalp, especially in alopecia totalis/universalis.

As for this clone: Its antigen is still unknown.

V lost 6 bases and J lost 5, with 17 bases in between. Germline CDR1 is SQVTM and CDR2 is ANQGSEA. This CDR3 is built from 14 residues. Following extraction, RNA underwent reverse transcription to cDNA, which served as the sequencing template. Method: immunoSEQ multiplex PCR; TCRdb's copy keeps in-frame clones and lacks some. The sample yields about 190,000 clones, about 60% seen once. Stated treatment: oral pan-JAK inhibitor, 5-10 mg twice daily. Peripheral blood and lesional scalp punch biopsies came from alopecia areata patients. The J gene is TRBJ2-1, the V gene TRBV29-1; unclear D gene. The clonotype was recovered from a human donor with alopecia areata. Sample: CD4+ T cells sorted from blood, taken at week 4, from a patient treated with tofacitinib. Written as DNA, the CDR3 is TGCAGCGTGGAGAGATCGCAGACCGACAATGAGCAGTTCTTC. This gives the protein CSVERSQTDNEQFF.